Listed here are 9 T cell receptor beta chains from one sample, sequenced in a study of shared clonotypes between healthy human individuals. Libraries were prepared by immunoSEQ multiplex PCR; TCRdb keeps only in-frame clonotypes and omits some of them. This sample yields around 690,000 clones, of which about 90% are seen a single time; 34% belongs to the top ten. Sequencing input: memory CD8+ T cells from PBMCs. Subset specified: CD45RO+ cells pooled with CCR7-negative TemRA cells. These receptor sequences come from a man in his late teens or twenties in good health. Some clones in this sample may be carry-over from other donors' samples.

This chain joins TRBV29-1 and TRBJ1-2; no reliable D call. This CDR3 is built from 14 residues. The V gene's germline CDR1 is SQVTM and CDR2 ANQGSEA. Between the trimmed V and J ends, which lost 4 bases and 0 bases, there was a span of 12 bases. The CDR3 DNA reads TGCAGCGTTGTGAAGGGAGTTACTAACTATGGCTACACCTTC. It specifies CSVVKGVTNYGYTF.

The sample holds one count of this clone. The V call is TRBV2, the J call TRBJ2-7; D is unresolved. Germline V gene data show CDR1 as SNHLY and CDR2 as FYNNEI. CDR3 length: 12 residues. The V and J ends lost 6 bases and 2 bases respectively, with 8 bases between them. Written as DNA, the CDR3 is TGTGCCAGCAGGAGAGGAGCCTACGAGCAGTACTTC. Amino acid sequence: CASRRGAYEQYF.

This chain uses TRBV7-6 with TRBJ2-7; perhaps TRBD2 as D (5 bases). The CDR3 is made up of 13 amino acids. Germline values: CDR1 SGHVS, CDR2 FNYEAQ. Trimming left V 1 base short and J 6 bases short, with 10 bases between. The CDR3 bases are TGTGCCAGCAGCTTAGGGTTAGGAGGCGAGCAGTACTTC. It specifies CASSLGLGGEQYF.

Points on this clone: Different DNA sequences within this sample yield the same CDR3. V usage is TRBV27 and J usage is TRBJ2-7; D call uncertain. Germline lookup yields CDR1 MNHEY and CDR2 SMNVEV (reference sequence). CDR3 length: 13 residues. V was trimmed by 5 bases and J by 2 bases, leaving 10 bases between them. CDR3 sequence: CASSPGRAYEQYF. As DNA, the CDR3 is TGTGCCAGCAGTCCCGGACGGGCCTACGAGCAGTACTTC.

The rearrangement uses TRBV11-3 and TRBJ2-7, with D hard to call. V was shortened by 4 bases and J by 7 bases, with 17 bases between the two germline ends. The CDR3 runs to 14 residues. Germline V gives CDR1 SGHNT, CDR2 YENEEA. In nucleotides, the CDR3 is TGTGCCAGCAGCTCCCGGTATATGGATCGGGAGCAGTACTTC. Amino acid sequence: CASSSRYMDREQYF.

V gene TRBV7-8 combines with J gene TRBJ2-3; 11 bases are a match to TRBD2. The CDR3 runs 19 residues. V lost 2 bases to trimming and J lost 2 bases; unmatched junction nucleotides: 12. Germline loops: CDR1 SGHVS, CDR2 FQNEAQ. The CDR3 DNA reads TGTGCCAGCAGCTTATTATCGGTGACTAGCGGGGACCTCACAGATACGCAGTATTTT. Its protein is CASSLLSVTSGDLTDTQYF.

The chain has TRBV19 and TRBJ2-7; D might be TRBD1 (5 bases). The CDR3 has 14 amino acids. Per the germline V gene, CDR1 is LNHDA and CDR2 is SQIVND (reference sequence). V was shortened by 1 base and J by 0 bases, with 7 bases between the two germline ends. The CDR3: CASSIVDSSYEQYF. In DNA, the CDR3 is TGTGCCAGTAGTATAGTCGACAGCTCCTACGAGCAGTACTTC.

CDR3 loop: CASSYFRGNQPQHF. The CDR3 nucleotides are TGTGCCAGCAGTTACTTCAGGGGCAATCAGCCCCAGCATTTT. The chain uses TRBV6-5 and TRBJ1-5; possible D gene TRBD1, 5 bases. Germline lookup yields CDR1 MNHEY and CDR2 SVGAGI. V was pared by 1 base and J by 2 bases, with 6 bases between. This CDR3 is built from 14 residues.

The chain carries TRBV23-1 and TRBJ2-5; TRBD1 matches 8 bases. TRBV23-1 is an ORF; its function is uncertain. With 4 bases clipped from V and 2 bases from J, the junction kept 9 bases outside the gene matches. The CDR3 contains 16 residues. CDR3 sequence reads: CASSLHRQGLQETQYF. In DNA form, the CDR3 reads TGCGCCAGCAGTCTCCACCGACAGGGGCTGCAAGAGACCCAGTACTTC.